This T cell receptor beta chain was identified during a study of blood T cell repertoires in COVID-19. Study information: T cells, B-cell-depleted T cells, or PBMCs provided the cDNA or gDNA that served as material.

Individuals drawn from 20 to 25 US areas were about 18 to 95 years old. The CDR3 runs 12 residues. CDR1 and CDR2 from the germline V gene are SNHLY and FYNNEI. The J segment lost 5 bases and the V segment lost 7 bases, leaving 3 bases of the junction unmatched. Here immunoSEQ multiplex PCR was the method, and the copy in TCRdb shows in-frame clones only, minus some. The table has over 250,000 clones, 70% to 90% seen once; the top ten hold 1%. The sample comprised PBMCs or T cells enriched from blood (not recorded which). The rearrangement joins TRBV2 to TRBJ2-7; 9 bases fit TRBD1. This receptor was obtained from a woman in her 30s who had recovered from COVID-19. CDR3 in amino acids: CASTTGGNEQYF. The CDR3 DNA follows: TGTGCCAGCACTACAGGGGGCAACGAGCAGTACTTC.